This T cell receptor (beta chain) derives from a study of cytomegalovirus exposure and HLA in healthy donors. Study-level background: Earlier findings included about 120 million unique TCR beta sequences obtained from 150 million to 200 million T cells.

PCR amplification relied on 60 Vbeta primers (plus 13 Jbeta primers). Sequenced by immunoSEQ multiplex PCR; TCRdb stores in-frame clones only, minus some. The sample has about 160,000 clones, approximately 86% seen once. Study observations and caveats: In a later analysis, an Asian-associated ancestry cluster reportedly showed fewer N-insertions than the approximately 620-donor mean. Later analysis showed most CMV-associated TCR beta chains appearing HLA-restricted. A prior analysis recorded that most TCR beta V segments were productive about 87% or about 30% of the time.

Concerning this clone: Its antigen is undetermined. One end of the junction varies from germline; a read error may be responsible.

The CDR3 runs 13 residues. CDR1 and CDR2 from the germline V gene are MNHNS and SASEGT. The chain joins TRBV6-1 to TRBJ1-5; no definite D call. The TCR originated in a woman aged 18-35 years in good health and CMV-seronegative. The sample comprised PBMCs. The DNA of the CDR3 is TGTGCCAGCAGTGAAGTACTCCGAATCGAGCTGATGTGG. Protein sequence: CASSEVLRIELMW.